This passage covers 13 T cell receptor beta chains from one sample sequenced in a study of early T cells in non-severe SARS-CoV-2 infection. TCRdb reanalysed the 5' RACE reads using MiXCR and keeps one entry per CDR3 protein. The data show about 53,000 distinct CDR3 sequences, 10% to 15% seen once. Here the sequenced sample was whole blood, taken at baseline. Receptor source: an adult who was a healthcare worker with PCR-confirmed SARS-CoV-2 infection or an uninfected control (not recorded which).

This clonotype has a handful of counts. The chain carries TRBV2 and TRBJ2-7; D gene unclear. V was pared by 4 bases and J by 2 bases, with 12 bases between. Looked up from germline, CDR1 is SNHLY and CDR2 is FYNNEI. The CDR3 totals 14 residues. This chain's CDR3 is CASSVQATPYEQYF. CDR3 nucleotides: TGTGCCAGCAGTGTGCAGGCCACTCCCTACGAGCAGTACTTC. The variable domain in full, completed from reference TRBV2 and TRBJ2-7, reads EPEVTQTPSHQVTQMGQEVILRCVPISNHLYFYWYRQILGQKVEFLVSFYNNEISEKSEIFDDQFSVERPDGSNFTLKIRSTKLEDSAMYFCASSVQATPYEQYFGPGTRLTVT.

In this sample, this clonotype turned up a few times. The V gene is TRBV28, the J gene TRBJ1-4; D remains ambiguous. Trimming left V 6 bases short and J 5 bases short, with 19 bases between. Germline assignment: CDR1 MDHEN and CDR2 SYDVKM. This CDR3 is built from 16 residues. CDR3 amino acids: CASSTFLGSGNEKLFF. The DNA of the CDR3 is TGTGCCAGCAGCACCTTTCTCGGCTCCGGAAATGAAAAACTGTTTTTT.

The chain has TRBV7-9 and TRBJ2-1; 8 positions match TRBD2. The CDR3 runs 15 residues. V shed 5 bases and J 2 bases; nucleotides not matched to a gene: 5. Germline lookup yields CDR1 SEHNR and CDR2 FQNEAQ (reference sequence). As DNA, the CDR3 is TGTGCCAGCAGCCAGCAAGCGGGAGCCTACAATGAGCAGTTCTTC. It yields the protein CASSQQAGAYNEQFF.

This clonotype has just a few counts. The chain recombines TRBV12-3 or TRBV12-4 with TRBJ1-1, with TRBD1 matching over 9 bases. This CDR3 spans 14 amino acids. V was clipped by 8 bases and J by 1 base; unmatched bases: 5. The CDR3 protein is CASAQGAGNTEAFF. The CDR3 bases are TGTGCCAGCGCACAGGGGGCGGGGAACACTGAAGCTTTCTTT.

This chain joins TRBV11-2 and TRBJ2-3; D remains ambiguous. This CDR3 contains 12 residues. The germline V gene has CDR1 SGHAT and CDR2 FQNNGV. With 3 bases removed from V and 6 bases from J, the gap between germline ends came to 7 bases. This chain's CDR3 is CASSFSSDTQYF. CDR3 bases: TGTGCCAGCAGCTTTAGTTCTGATACGCAGTATTTT.

This clonotype was counted ten times or more. V gene TRBV29-1 combines with J gene TRBJ2-1; tentatively, D is TRBD2 (5 bases). CDR1 is SQVTM and CDR2 is ANQGSEA in the germline V gene. The CDR3 has 15 amino acids. V was pared by 4 bases and J by 3 bases, with 16 bases between. This chain's CDR3 is CSVVPVARYYNEQFF. CDR3 DNA sequence: TGCAGCGTTGTACCCGTAGCGAGATACTACAATGAGCAGTTCTTC.

This clonotype has only a few counts. This chain uses TRBV13 with TRBJ1-2, with 10 bases that match TRBD1. J lost 6 bases, V lost 7 bases, and 5 bases had no gene match. The CDR3 covers 13 residues. Germline CDR1 and CDR2: PRHDT and FYEKMQ (reference sequence). The chain's CDR3 is CASMGQGLNGYTF. The CDR3 DNA reads TGTGCCAGCATGGGACAGGGGCTAAATGGCTACACCTTC.

This clonotype was detected a few times. The chain is built from TRBV27 and TRBJ2-5; tentative D call: TRBD2 (5 bases). There are 13 residues in the CDR3. Deletions cut 5 bases from V and 4 bases from J, with 11 bases between. The germline CDR1 and CDR2 sequences are MNHEY and SMNVEV (reference sequence). The CDR3, as DNA: TGTGCCAGCAGTCCGCGGACTGGAGAGACCCAGTACTTC. Residues: CASSPRTGETQYF.

This clonotype has at least ten counts. The chain carries TRBV9 and TRBJ2-1; 9 bases map to TRBD2. V was pared by 7 bases and J by 7 bases, with 12 bases of the junction left unmatched. The CDR3 sequence is 15 residues long. Germline V gives CDR1 SGDLS, CDR2 YYNGEE. The DNA of the CDR3 is TGTGCCAGCCCCGGGGCGGGAGGGCCGAGAAATGAGCAGTTCTTC. Translation gives CASPGAGGPRNEQFF.

This clonotype was recorded at least ten times. DNA of the CDR3: TGTGCCAGCAGCGTGGGACTAGCGAACTACGAGCAGTACTTC. Translating gives CASSVGLANYEQYF. This chain links TRBV7-9 with TRBJ2-7; 10 nucleotides agree with TRBD2. The trim removed 5 bases at V and 3 bases at J, leaving 4 bases unmatched. Germline CDR1 reads SEHNR; CDR2 reads FQNEAQ (reference sequence). This CDR3 is 14 amino acids long.

The CDR3 DNA reads TGTGCCACCATCCGCGGGGGGGCTTTATCCTACAATGAGCAGTTCTTC. Translated: CATIRGGALSYNEQFF. V is TRBV19 and J is TRBJ2-1; 9 bases fit TRBD2. This CDR3 comprises 16 residues. Germline V gene sequence: CDR1 LNHDA, CDR2 SQIVND (reference sequence). The trim removed 10 bases at V and 1 base at J, leaving 11 bases unmatched.

The gene calls are TRBV3-1 and TRBJ1-1, with TRBD1 identical over 10 bases. Germline V gives CDR1 LGHDT, CDR2 YNNKEL (reference sequence). The CDR3 consists of 16 residues. V was clipped by 1 base and J by 3 bases; unmatched bases: 5. The CDR3 sequence: CASSQGQGAGDTEAFF. DNA of the CDR3: TGTGCCAGCAGCCAAGGACAGGGGGCGGGGGACACTGAAGCTTTCTTT.

This clonotype was seen repeatedly, ten times or more. The CDR3 region is CASSFTNTDTQYF. CDR3 sequence (DNA): TGTGCCAGCAGCTTCACAAACACAGATACGCAGTATTTT. The rearrangement uses TRBV11-2 and TRBJ2-3, with unresolved D. The CDR3 is 13 amino acids. Germline V gene sequence: CDR1 SGHAT, CDR2 FQNNGV. The V and J ends lost 3 bases and 2 bases respectively, with 6 bases between them.